A selection of T cell receptor beta chains follows, all from one sample in a study of blood T cell repertoires in COVID-19. TCRdb keeps only in-frame clones here, not all; method: immunoSEQ multiplex PCR. Among tens of thousands of clones listed, 70% to 80% were seen once. Sequenced material: peripheral blood. These receptors all come from a woman over 75 with acute or convalescent COVID-19. CDR3s include the opening cysteine and the closing phenylalanine or tryptophan. A D gene is named only where the DNA matches it firmly. Some rows have no size entry. The others give once, few or many, or a class for an expanded clone.

cdr3_nt: TGCAGCGTTGTCCCACAGGGACGGACCTCCTACGAGCAGTACTTC
cdr3_aa: CSVVPQGRTSYEQYF
j_call: TRBJ2-7
v_call: TRBV29-1
clone_size: .
d_call: .

cdr3_nt: TGTGCCAGCAGCTTAGTAGCGGGAGGGCCTGAGACCCAGTACTTC
cdr3_aa: CASSLVAGGPETQYF
j_call: TRBJ2-5
v_call: TRBV7-8
clone_size: once
d_call: TRBD2

cdr3_nt: TGTGCCAGCAGCTCGGGACTACACAATGAGCAGTTCTTC
cdr3_aa: CASSSGLHNEQFF
j_call: TRBJ2-1
v_call: TRBV7-3
clone_size: .
d_call: TRBD2

cdr3_nt: TGTGCCAGCAGCAGAGGCTCGTGGCAAGAGACCCAGTACTTC
cdr3_aa: CASSRGSWQETQYF
j_call: TRBJ2-5
v_call: TRBV6-6
clone_size: .
d_call: .

cdr3_nt: TGCGCCAGCAGCCAGGTACACTCTCGAGGGTACGAGCAGTACTTC
cdr3_aa: CASSQVHSRGYEQYF
j_call: TRBJ2-7
v_call: TRBV4-1
clone_size: .
d_call: .

cdr3_nt: TGTGCCAGCTCCACGCGGGGGCGCTATGGCTACACCTTC
cdr3_aa: CASSTRGRYGYTF
j_call: TRBJ1-2
v_call: TRBV18
clone_size: .
d_call: .

cdr3_nt: TGTGCCAGCAGTGACGCGGTCACACCCGGAGAGCAGTACTTC
cdr3_aa: CASSDAVTPGEQYF
j_call: TRBJ2-7
v_call: TRBV2
clone_size: once
d_call: .

cdr3_nt: TGTGCCAGCAGCGGCCGGGACAGGGTTTTTACGGCTTTCTTT
cdr3_aa: CASSGRDRVFTAFF
j_call: TRBJ1-1
v_call: TRBV5-6
clone_size: .
d_call: TRBD1

cdr3_nt: TGTGCCAGCAGCGGGACCACAGGGGGCACAGATACGCAGTATTTT
cdr3_aa: CASSGTTGGTDTQYF
j_call: TRBJ2-3
v_call: TRBV28
clone_size: .
d_call: TRBD1

cdr3_nt: TGTGCCTGGAGAGCCGGACAGAGAAACACTGAAGCTTTCTTT
cdr3_aa: CAWRAGQRNTEAFF
j_call: TRBJ1-1
v_call: TRBV30
clone_size: .
d_call: .

cdr3_nt: TGTGCCAGCAGCCCCTTACAGGGGACCTCCTACGAGCAGTACTTC
cdr3_aa: CASSPLQGTSYEQYF
j_call: TRBJ2-7
v_call: TRBV4-2
clone_size: many
d_call: TRBD1

cdr3_nt: TGTGCCAGCACCAACCCTGGACAACGCGCTGAAGCTTTCTTT
cdr3_aa: CASTNPGQRAEAFF
j_call: TRBJ1-1
v_call: TRBV6-6
clone_size: .
d_call: .

cdr3_nt: TGTGCCAGCAGCGTGAGAGGGGGTTTGAACACTGAAGCTTTCTTT
cdr3_aa: CASSVRGGLNTEAFF
j_call: TRBJ1-1
v_call: TRBV21-1
clone_size: .
d_call: .

cdr3_nt: TGTGCCAGCAGGACGGTCGCGGGAAAGGGAGATACGCAGTATTTT
cdr3_aa: CASRTVAGKGDTQYF
j_call: TRBJ2-3
v_call: TRBV11-1
clone_size: .
d_call: .

cdr3_nt: TGTGCCAGCAGTCGGGACTCCGAGGATGAGCAGTTCTTC
cdr3_aa: CASSRDSEDEQFF
j_call: TRBJ2-1
v_call: TRBV2
clone_size: .
d_call: .

cdr3_nt: TGTGCCTGGTCTACTAGCTTTGAGCAGTTCTTC
cdr3_aa: CAWSTSFEQFF
j_call: TRBJ2-1
v_call: TRBV30
clone_size: .
d_call: .

cdr3_nt: TGCGCCAGCAGCTTGGCCGGGAACACTGAAGCTTTCTTT
cdr3_aa: CASSLAGNTEAFF
j_call: TRBJ1-1
v_call: TRBV5-1
clone_size: .
d_call: .

cdr3_nt: TGTGCCAGCAGCCCGGGGGGCGGCTTCAGCACAGATACGCAGTATTTT
cdr3_aa: CASSPGGGFSTDTQYF
j_call: TRBJ2-3
v_call: TRBV28
clone_size: once
d_call: .

cdr3_nt: TGTGCCAGCAGCGTAGAGGGACAGGGTCGGGAAAAACTGTTTTTT
cdr3_aa: CASSVEGQGREKLFF
j_call: TRBJ1-4
v_call: TRBV9
clone_size: .
d_call: TRBD1

cdr3_nt: TGTGCCAGCAGCGTAGGGGCTAGCGGACTCTCCTACAATGAGCAGTTCTTC
cdr3_aa: CASSVGASGLSYNEQFF
j_call: TRBJ2-1
v_call: TRBV9
clone_size: few
d_call: TRBD2

cdr3_nt: TGCGCCACGAGACTAGCGGGAGGGAACGAGCAGTACTTC
cdr3_aa: CATRLAGGNEQYF
j_call: TRBJ2-7
v_call: TRBV5-1
clone_size: .
d_call: TRBD2

cdr3_nt: TGTGCCTGGAAAAGGGGCGCTCAAGAATCCTCTGGAAACACCATATATTTT
cdr3_aa: CAWKRGAQESSGNTIYF
j_call: TRBJ1-3
v_call: TRBV30
clone_size: .
d_call: .

cdr3_nt: TGTGCCAGCAGCTTAGGAGTAGGGACAGGGTCAGATGAGCAGTTCTTC
cdr3_aa: CASSLGVGTGSDEQFF
j_call: TRBJ2-1
v_call: TRBV7-9
clone_size: .
d_call: TRBD1

cdr3_nt: TGTGCCACCAGCAGAGATACCGGGACAGGGGTTGGGAAACTGTTTTTT
cdr3_aa: CATSRDTGTGVGKLFF
j_call: TRBJ1-4
v_call: TRBV15
clone_size: .
d_call: TRBD1

cdr3_nt: TGTGCCAGCAGCTCGGGACAGAAGAGAGCCGGGGAGCTGTTTTTT
cdr3_aa: CASSSGQKRAGELFF
j_call: TRBJ2-2
v_call: TRBV11-3
clone_size: .
d_call: TRBD1

cdr3_nt: TGTGCCAGCAGTTCTATTGACAGGATCTTTGCTGAAGCTTTCTTT
cdr3_aa: CASSSIDRIFAEAFF
j_call: TRBJ1-1
v_call: TRBV28
clone_size: .
d_call: .

cdr3_nt: TGTGCCAGCAGCCCGGACAGGGCCTACACTGAAGCTTTCTTT
cdr3_aa: CASSPDRAYTEAFF
j_call: TRBJ1-1
v_call: TRBV3-1/TRBV3-2
clone_size: .
d_call: TRBD1